This passage covers 14 T cell receptor beta chains from one sample sequenced in a study of naive and memory T cell subsets. The beta constant-region primer was an equimolar mix of two oligonucleotides covering TRBC1 and TRBC2. Ligated cDNA was amplified by four rounds of PCR with nested alpha and beta constant-region primers and SP2. TCRdb reprocessed the UMI-ligation and nested PCR reads via MiXCR and lists one record per CDR3 protein. The sample has tens of thousands of distinct CDR3 sequences; roughly 8.2% are singletons. The sample taken for sequencing was central memory CD8+ T cells from blood. The receptors were gathered from a human donor in good health.

Many counts were recorded for this clonotype. CDR3: CASSEDAGWSGYTF. The CDR3 bases are TGTGCCAGCAGCGAGGACGCGGGGTGGAGTGGCTACACCTTC. The V and J genes are TRBV9 and TRBJ1-2; unclear D gene. Deletions cut 3 bases from V and 7 bases from J, with 16 bases between. Germline V gene lookup returns CDR1 SGDLS and CDR2 YYNGEE. The CDR3 contains 14 residues.

This clonotype was counted a few times. The chain recombines TRBV7-9 with TRBJ2-3, with 9 bases matching TRBD2. This CDR3 contains 16 residues. V lost 5 bases, J lost 0 bases, and 6 bases stayed unmatched. The germline gives CDR1 SEHNR, CDR2 FQNEAQ (reference sequence). In DNA form, the CDR3 reads TGTGCCAGCAGCACAAGAACTAGCGGGAGCACAGATACGCAGTATTTT. It yields the protein CASSTRTSGSTDTQYF.

This clonotype was detected ten times or more. The chain employs TRBV6-1 and TRBJ2-2; D uncertain. This CDR3 contains 12 residues. Germline CDR1 and CDR2: MNHNS and SASEGT. V was cut by 11 bases and J by 4 bases, with 11 bases left in between. The CDR3 spells CAAWDFTGELFF. In nucleotides, the CDR3 is TGTGCCGCTTGGGATTTCACCGGGGAGCTGTTTTTT.

There are many counts of this clonotype. The chain has TRBV30 and TRBJ1-1; D is uncertain. Trimming removed 0 bases from V and 4 bases from J, with 9 bases in between. Germline assignment: CDR1 GTSNPN and CDR2 SVGIG (reference sequence). This CDR3 is built from 13 residues. The CDR3 nucleotides read TGTGCCTGGAGTGTAACGGTGATCACTGAAGCTTTCTTT. Translated, it gives CAWSVTVITEAFF.

In this sample, this clonotype turned up a few times. The J gene is TRBJ2-1, the V gene TRBV30; D is uncertain. V was pared by 3 bases and J by 4 bases, with 4 bases between. This CDR3 spans 11 amino acids. Germline V CDR1 and CDR2: GTSNPN, SVGIG (reference sequence). CDR3 loop: CAWRLYNEQFF. The CDR3 coding sequence is TGTGCCTGGAGACTGTACAATGAGCAGTTCTTC.

The chain links TRBV4-3 to TRBJ1-1; unclear D gene. Germline V gives CDR1 LGHNA, CDR2 YSLEER. The V and J ends lost 0 bases and 0 bases respectively, with 5 bases between them. This CDR3 contains 14 residues. The CDR3 DNA reads as TGCGCCAGCAGCCAAGATGGAGTGAACACTGAAGCTTTCTTT. It encodes CASSQDGVNTEAFF.

The chain links TRBV20-1 to TRBJ1-4; D gene unclear. Trimming took 0 bases from V and 7 from J, leaving 24 bases between them. Looked up from germline, CDR1 is DFQATT and CDR2 is SNEGSKA (reference sequence). CDR3 size: 18 residues. CDR3 sequence (DNA): TGCAGTGCTAGAGATCGGTTCAGGAACGGCCCGATGGGTGAAAAACTGTTTTTT. Residues: CSARDRFRNGPMGEKLFF.

This clonotype came up many times. The J gene is TRBJ2-5, the V gene TRBV20-1, with D possibly matching TRBD2 (5 bases). The germline V gene has CDR1 DFQATT and CDR2 SNEGSKA (reference sequence). V dropped 2 bases and J dropped 5 bases, with 15 bases sitting between them. The CDR3 consists of 14 residues. As DNA, the CDR3 is TGCAGTGCTAGATGGCAGTCGAGGGTGGAGACCCAGTACTTC. Translating it yields CSARWQSRVETQYF.

The chain is built from TRBV24-1 and TRBJ2-7, with a tentative D call TRBD2 (5 bases). The germline gives CDR1 KGHDR, CDR2 SFDVKD. V was shortened by 0 bases and J by 7 bases, with 24 bases between the two germline ends. The CDR3 consists of 18 residues. The CDR3 nucleotides read TGTGCCACCAGTGATTTGCAAGCCCGAAGGTGGGGTAGGAGGGAGCAGTACTTC. Its translation: CATSDLQARRWGRREQYF.

The table lists this clonotype with a few counts. This chain uses TRBV29-1 with TRBJ2-7; 12 bases are shared with TRBD2. The V and J ends lost 7 bases and 12 bases, in that order; junction bases with no gene match: 10. Germline-derived CDR1 and CDR2 are SQVTM and ANQGSEA. This CDR3 has 12 residues. This CDR3 is CSATTSGSRSYF. Written as DNA, the CDR3 is TGCAGCGCTACGACTAGCGGGAGCCGGTCGTACTTC.

This clonotype occurred a few times. This chain connects TRBV19 to TRBJ2-7, with TRBD2 identical over 9 bases. The junction had 6 bases not matched to a gene; V was cut back by 3 bases and J by 3 bases. CDR3 length: 15 amino acids. Germline V gene data show CDR1 as LNHDA and CDR2 as SQIVND (reference sequence). The CDR3 coding sequence is TGTGCCAGTAGTATCTCCAGCGGGAGGATCTACGAGCAGTACTTC. Amino acid sequence: CASSISSGRIYEQYF.

This clonotype ranks as medium-sized. The chain employs TRBV27 and TRBJ2-7; D is unclear. The ends were cut back, 0 bases at V and 0 bases at J, with 12 bases in the middle. The CDR3 length is 16 residues. In germline, CDR1 is MNHEY, CDR2 SMNVEV (reference sequence). CDR3 sequence (DNA): TGTGCCAGCAGTTTATCGAACCCAGGCCGCTCCTACGAGCAGTACTTC. Its protein product is CASSLSNPGRSYEQYF.

This clonotype was seen at least ten times. This sequence joins TRBV29-1 and TRBJ1-1; D is unresolved. The germline gives CDR1 SQVTM, CDR2 ANQGSEA. With 0 bases removed from V and 0 bases from J, the gap between germline ends came to 5 bases. This CDR3 is 13 amino acids long. This CDR3 is CSVEDLVNTEAFF. CDR3 DNA: TGCAGCGTTGAAGACTTGGTGAACACTGAAGCTTTCTTT.

The V call is TRBV6-6, the J call TRBJ1-4; D unclear. This CDR3 comprises 16 residues. V was cut by 2 bases and J by 8 bases, with 18 bases left in between. CDR1 is MNHNY and CDR2 is SVGAGI in the germline V gene (reference sequence). CDR3 nucleotide sequence: TGTGCCAGCAGTTACGGTGCGGGGATCACGGAAGAAAAACTGTTTTTT. It specifies CASSYGAGITEEKLFF.